These 24 T cell receptor delta chains share one sample of origin, sequenced in a study of γδ T cells in repeated Plasmodium falciparum infection (dated by TCRdb to the early 2020s). Libraries were built with multiplex PCR. The instrument given in TCRdb is Illumina MiSeq. TCRdb reprocessed the public data with the CATT caller; entries with the same nucleotide sequence were combined afterwards. Present in this sample are some 51,000 delta-chain clones, roughly 2% of which were seen just once. The biggest ten clones account for approximately 24% of the sample. For bulk TCR repertoire analysis, Vgamma9/Vdelta2+ and Vdelta2-negative gammadelta T cell populations were flow-sorted out of peripheral blood mononuclear cells. The sequenced sample consisted of gamma-delta T cells from blood. These receptors were collected from a pool of human donors (malaria-infected and uninfected, not separated).

This clone rates as large. This sample also contains other DNA sequences that code for the same CDR3. The V call is TRDV2, the J call TRDJ1, with TRDD3 matching 8 bases. V shed 6 bases and J 2 bases; nucleotides not matched to a gene: 4. The CDR3 runs to 13 residues. The germline CDR1 and CDR2 sequences are GEAIGNYY and EKD. In nucleotides, the CDR3 is TGTGCCTGTTGGGGGATTGGGACCGATAAACTCATCTTT. Its translation: CACWGIGTDKLIF.

This clone has a handful of counts. This likely came from a read error, as a far larger clone is one base away. This CDR3 is also generated by other DNA sequences in the sample. V and J are TRDV2 and TRDJ1; D call uncertain. Because TCRdb records no J gene, it was assigned here through a match of the DNA to germline. Germline V gives CDR1 GEAIGNYY, CDR2 EKD. The length of the CDR3 is 16 residues. The V end lost 0 bases, the J end lost 0 bases, and 13 bases lay between the germline ends. The CDR3: CACDTLVGPHTDKLIF. CDR3 sequence (DNA): TGTGCCTGTGACACCTTAGTTGGCCCTCACACCGATAAACTCATCTTT.

This clone was seen repeatedly, ten times or more. The protein TCRdb gives is from a much larger clone and does not agree with this DNA's translation at residue 16, likely a read error; the protein shown here comes from the DNA. The chain combines TRDV3 with TRDJ1, with a weak D call TRDD3 (7 bases). This CDR3 has 18 residues. Per germline, CDR1 TVYSNPD and CDR2 GDNSRS (reference sequence). The CDR3 DNA sequence: TGTGCCTATTTGGCCTTCCACCAAGGACCTAACTGGGGACCCAAACCCATCTTT. It encodes CAYLAFHQGPNWGPKPIF.

Comment on this clone: This likely traces to a read error, being one base from a far larger clone. In the same sample, other DNA sequences code for this CDR3. V gene TRDV1 was called; the J gene was not; the table names TRDD3, a call not compared with the DNA. The CDR3 extends over 27 amino acids. Germline V gene data show CDR1 as TSWWSYY and CDR2 as QGS. The CDR3 coding sequence is TGTGCTCTTGGGCGACGCTTTGCCCTCATAGACTTGCAGTACTGGGGGATATCTTTTAGTCCCCTGGATAAACTTATCTTT. Protein sequence: CALGRRFALIDLQYWGISFSPLDKLIF.

Worth noting for this clone: It differs at one base from a far larger clone, so likely a read error. Other DNA sequences in this sample translate to the same CDR3. The V and J genes are TRDV1 and TRDJ1; 13 nucleotides line up with TRDD3. Trimming cost V 7 bases and J 0 bases; bases outside gene matches: 17. Germline CDR1 and CDR2: TSWWSYY and QGS. This CDR3 has 20 residues. CDR3 protein: CALDAGPYWGIRPYTDKLIF. In nucleotides, the CDR3 is TGTGCTCTTGATGCGGGACCTTACTGGGGGATACGCCCGTACACCGATAAACTCATCTTT.

As concerns this clone: The likely explanation is a read error, given a far larger clone one base away. This specimen includes other DNA sequences encoding the same CDR3. No J gene was assigned, while the V gene was called as TRAV38-2/DV8; TRDD3, the table's D call, was not compared with the DNA. This CDR3 has 19 residues. Germline V CDR1 and CDR2: TSESDYY, QEAYKQQN. CDR3 DNA sequence: TGTGCTTATAGTCCCAGCGGTGAGGCGGTGGGGGATACGTCCGATAAACTAATCTTT. It specifies CAYSPSGEAVGDTSDKLIF.

This clone was seen more than once but under ten times. TCRdb lists the protein of a much larger clone for this DNA, which differs at residue 8, so this is likely a read error; the protein given here is translated from the DNA itself. The chain carries TRDV1 and TRDJ1; 12 bases are shared with TRDD3. No J gene was available from TCRdb, and it was assigned here by a germline match of the DNA. Germline V gene lookup returns CDR1 TSWWSYY and CDR2 QGS. V shed 1 base and J 2 bases; nucleotides not matched to a gene: 29. CDR3 size: 25 residues. The CDR3 coding sequence is TGTGCTCTTGGGGAACCCACCCCCTTCCTACGAGCCTATCGGACTGGGGGATACAGTACCGATAAACTCATCTTT. This encodes CALGEPTPFLRAYRTGGYSTDKLIF.

In its sample, this clone was seen a few times. This is likely an artifact of a read error, given a far larger clone one base away. The same CDR3 arises from other DNA sequences in this sample as well. The J gene is TRDJ1, the V gene TRDV1; the match to TRDD3 covers 13 bases. No J gene is reported in TCRdb; it was inferred here by comparing the DNA with germline. The length of the CDR3 is 23 residues. With 3 bases clipped from V and 0 bases from J, the junction kept 22 bases outside the gene matches. Germline lookup yields CDR1 TSWWSYY and CDR2 QGS. The CDR3 loop is CALGDPTPSRTGGYAGYTDKLIF. Written as DNA, the CDR3 is TGTGCTCTTGGGGACCCGACCCCATCACGTACTGGGGGATACGCGGGGTACACCGATAAACTCATCTTT.

The table lists this clone with many counts. A far bigger clonotype differs at one base, so this is likely a read error. This sample includes further DNA sequences coding for the same CDR3. The J gene is TRDJ1, the V gene TRDV1, with TRDD2 matching 7 bases. The J gene was not available in TCRdb and was assigned here by matching the DNA to germline segments. CDR1 is TSWWSYY, CDR2 QGS, per germline. This CDR3 region has 20 residues. CDR3 loop: CALGEPAFVPTPGITDKLIF. For the CDR3, the DNA is TGTGCCCTTGGGGAACCAGCTTTCGTTCCTACACCAGGGATCACCGATAAACTCATCTTT.

This clone turned up a few times. TCRdb assigns this DNA the protein of a much larger clone, which departs from its translation at residue 20; this likely reflects a read error, and the protein shown comes from translating the DNA. A V gene of TRDV3 was called, but no J gene was assigned; TRDD3 is taken as the D call from the table, unchecked against the DNA. There are 21 residues in the CDR3. Germline assignment: CDR1 TVYSNPD and CDR2 GDNSRS (reference sequence). The CDR3 DNA reads as TGTGCCTTTTTTGAGCGGTCGTCTACGACCTGGTACCGGGGGGATACCGATAAACTCACCTTT. Its translation is CAFFERSSTTWYRGDTDKLTF.

As for this clone: TCRdb records a much larger clone's protein for this DNA, with a difference at residue 6 that likely arises from a read error; the protein given is the translation of the DNA. V usage is TRDV2 and J usage is TRDJ1; perhaps TRDD3 as D (6 bases). TCRdb lists no J gene, so it was determined here by aligning the DNA to germline. The germline V gene has CDR1 GEAIGNYY and CDR2 EKD. The CDR3 is 14 residues long. V lost 0 bases and J 3 bases, leaving 10 bases between the germline ends. CDR3 protein: CACDTTGDADKLIF. CDR3 DNA: TGTGCCTGTGACACCACAGGGGATGCCGATAAACTCATCTTT.

The sample holds a few counts of this clone. The protein recorded in TCRdb matches a much larger clone and deviates from this DNA's translation at residue 13, suggesting a read error; the protein here is obtained by translating the DNA. The V call is TRDV3, the J call TRDJ1; 7 bases match TRDD3. TCRdb leaves out the J gene; it was filled in here by matching the DNA to germline. There are 17 residues in the CDR3. Germline-derived CDR1 and CDR2 are TVYSNPD and GDNSRS (reference sequence). The CDR3 nucleotides read TGTGCCTTGGGGGGGGTACTGGGGAATACCAACACCAATAAACTCATCTTT. Translation gives CALGGVLGNTNTNKLIF.

Turning to this clone: The TCRdb protein comes from a much larger clone and disagrees with this DNA's translation at residue 6, likely due to a read error; the protein given here is derived from the DNA. V is TRDV1 and J is TRDJ1; D possibly matches TRDD2 or TRDD3 (7 bases each). TCRdb offers no J gene call, so here the DNA was matched to germline to obtain one. The ends were cut back, 1 base at V and 8 bases at J, with 38 bases in the middle. CDR3 length: 22 residues. The germline CDR1 and CDR2 sequences are TSWWSYY and QGS. CDR3 loop: CALGEPWEGLPRLPPYWGKLIF. The CDR3 DNA reads as TGTGCTCTTGGGGAACCTTGGGAAGGCCTTCCTCGCTTACCTCCTTACTGGGGCAAACTCATCTTT.

Comments on this clone: A far larger clone is just one base off, so this is likely a read error. Additional DNA sequences in this sample encode the identical CDR3. The chain combines TRDV1 with TRDJ1, with D possibly matching TRDD2 (6 bases). Germline V gene data show CDR1 as TSWWSYY and CDR2 as QGS. This CDR3 is built from 20 residues. V was trimmed by 5 bases and J by 10 bases, leaving 38 bases between them. The CDR3 spells CALGPRSRSYVKLGDPSLIF. Here the CDR3 DNA reads TGTGCTCTTGGGCCCCGGTCGCGGTCCTACGTTAAGCTGGGAGACCCTTCACTCATCTTT.

This clone has a handful of counts. TCRdb attributes to this sequence the protein of a much larger clone, which differs from the DNA translation at residue 6; a read error is likely, and the protein displayed is translated from the DNA. The gene calls are TRDV1 and TRDJ1; 8 nucleotides line up with TRDD2. The J gene comes from matching the DNA to germline here; TCRdb lacks it. Germline V lookup: CDR1 TSWWSYY, CDR2 QGS. V lost 3 bases to trimming and J lost 0 bases; unmatched junction nucleotides: 18. This CDR3 is built from 20 residues. CDR3: CALGDLSSYGSWVDTDKLIF. In DNA form, the CDR3 reads TGTGCTCTTGGGGATCTATCTTCCTACGGATCCTGGGTGGACACCGATAAACTCATCTTT.

This clone was recorded many times. This likely traces to a read error, being one base from a far larger clone. The sample has other DNA sequences that encode this CDR3 too. The V call is TRDV1, the J call TRDJ1; 7 bases are a match to TRDD3. The CDR3 contains 24 residues. Germline trimming cut 0 bases from V and 10 bases from J; bases unmatched to any gene: 38. Looked up from germline, CDR1 is TSWWSYY and CDR2 is QGS. For the CDR3, the DNA is TGTGCTCTTGGGGAACTCACTCCACTTCCGCCCCGTTGGGGGTGGGGGAACGGTTATATGGGACTCATCTTT. Its translation: CALGELTPLPPRWGWGNGYMGLIF.

This clone came up a few times. This DNA translates differently at residue 2 from the TCRdb protein, which is that of a much larger clone; a read error is likely, and the protein shown is the DNA's own translation. The J gene is TRDJ1, the V gene TRDV1; D is perhaps TRDD3 (6 bases). The J gene, left out of TCRdb, was set here by checking the DNA against germline. CDR1 is TSWWSYY and CDR2 is QGS in the germline V gene. The CDR3 sequence is 23 residues long. The CDR3 spells CSLGELIFPRYFEGGPYTDKLIF. The CDR3 DNA is TGTTCTCTTGGGGAACTAATCTTCCCTCGTTACTTTGAGGGGGGACCTTACACCGATAAACTCATCTTT.

Many counts were recorded for this clone. A read error is likely here: a far larger clone is one base away. Within the sample, other DNA sequences also encode this same CDR3. V gene TRDV1 combines with J gene TRDJ2, with 7 nucleotides matching TRDD3. No J gene was available from TCRdb, and it was assigned here by a germline match of the DNA. In germline, CDR1 is TSWWSYY, CDR2 QGS. This CDR3 has 24 residues. CDR3 nucleotide sequence: TGTGCTCTAGGGAAGCGTTTGGCAATACTTTTCAAACTCCTTGGGGATATGTCGACAGCGCAACTCTTCTTT. It encodes CALGKRLAILFKLLGDMSTAQLFF.

The table lists this clone with a few counts. TCRdb has a much larger clone's protein, which differs at residue 9 from the translation of this DNA, likely because of a read error; what is shown is the protein translated from the DNA. V gene TRDV1 combines with J gene TRDJ1; 9 nucleotides agree with TRDD3. TCRdb supplies no J gene; here it was assigned by aligning the nucleotide sequence to germline. The germline gives CDR1 TSWWSYY, CDR2 QGS. V gave up 1 base and J gave up 2 bases; unmatched junction bases: 23. The CDR3 is made up of 22 amino acids. DNA of the CDR3: TGTGCTCTTGGGGAACAAGTCCCACCCCACATCGGAGCAGGGGATACGACCGATAAACTCATCTTT. Its translation is CALGEQVPPHIGAGDTTDKLIF.

This clone was recorded at least ten times. The V call is TRDV2, the J call TRDJ1; TRDD2 matches at 7 bases. The V and J ends lost 0 bases and 1 base, in that order; junction bases with no gene match: 22. CDR3 length: 21 amino acids. The germline gives CDR1 GEAIGNYY, CDR2 EKD. The CDR3 reads CACDTVPTDPGAMGFTDKLIF. In nucleotides, the CDR3 is TGTGCCTGTGACACCGTTCCTACGGATCCGGGGGCTATGGGATTCACCGATAAACTCATCTTT.

This clone has more than one count but fewer than ten. Since a far larger clone is one base different, this is likely a read error. Other DNA sequences of this sample code for an identical CDR3. The J gene was not called, though the V gene is TRDV1; the listed D gene, TRDD3, was not tested against the DNA. The CDR3 has 20 amino acids. Germline CDR1 TSWWSYY, CDR2 QGS. This CDR3 reads CALGEPLEAPWIRGTDKLIF. DNA for the CDR3: TGTGCTCTTGGGGAACCACTAGAGGCTCCCTGGATACGCGGGACCGATAAGCTCATCTTT.

Worth noting for this clone: TCRdb attributes to this sequence the protein of a much larger clone, which differs from the DNA translation at residue 17; a read error is likely, and the protein displayed is translated from the DNA. Other nucleotide sequences from this sample produce the same CDR3. The CDR3 loop reads CACDTLVPTIVLGDHTEKLIF. CDR3 DNA: TGTGCCTGTGACACTCTTGTTCCTACTATCGTACTGGGGGACCACACCGAAAAACTCATCTTT. The V gene is TRDV2, the J gene TRDJ1; 9 nucleotides line up with TRDD3. TCRdb offers no J gene call, so here the DNA was matched to germline to obtain one. CDR3 length equals 21 residues. Germline V lookup: CDR1 GEAIGNYY, CDR2 EKD.

This clone turned up a few times. TCRdb's listed protein matches a much larger clone and diverges from this DNA's translation at residue 8, likely through a read error; the protein shown comes from the DNA. The chain links TRDV3 to TRDJ1, with 8 bases that match TRDD3. The CDR3 length is 23 residues. V dropped 1 base and J dropped 0; count of bases not matched to a gene: 31. CDR1 and CDR2 from the germline V gene are TVYSNPD and GDNSRS (reference sequence). This chain's CDR3 is CAFISRAHINSYWGSRYTDKLIF. For the CDR3, the DNA is TGTGCCTTTATCTCTCGCGCCCACATCAATTCTTACTGGGGGTCCCGGTACACCGATAAACTCATCTTT.

This clone was counted only a few times. The TCRdb record carries a much larger clone's protein, which differs from this DNA's translation at residue 5; a read error is the likely cause, and the protein listed here is the DNA translation. The chain joins TRDV1 to TRDJ1; 13 bases match TRDD3. Here the J gene was assigned by germline matching of the DNA, as TCRdb has none. Germline V gives CDR1 TSWWSYY, CDR2 QGS. Trimming removed 4 bases from V and 3 bases from J; junction bases left unmatched: 17. The CDR3 is made up of 20 amino acids. As DNA, the CDR3 is TGTGCTCTTGGGGGACTTAAACCCTACTGGGGGATACGGGGGGCCGATAAACTCATCTTT. Translation: CALGGLKPYWGIRGADKLIF.